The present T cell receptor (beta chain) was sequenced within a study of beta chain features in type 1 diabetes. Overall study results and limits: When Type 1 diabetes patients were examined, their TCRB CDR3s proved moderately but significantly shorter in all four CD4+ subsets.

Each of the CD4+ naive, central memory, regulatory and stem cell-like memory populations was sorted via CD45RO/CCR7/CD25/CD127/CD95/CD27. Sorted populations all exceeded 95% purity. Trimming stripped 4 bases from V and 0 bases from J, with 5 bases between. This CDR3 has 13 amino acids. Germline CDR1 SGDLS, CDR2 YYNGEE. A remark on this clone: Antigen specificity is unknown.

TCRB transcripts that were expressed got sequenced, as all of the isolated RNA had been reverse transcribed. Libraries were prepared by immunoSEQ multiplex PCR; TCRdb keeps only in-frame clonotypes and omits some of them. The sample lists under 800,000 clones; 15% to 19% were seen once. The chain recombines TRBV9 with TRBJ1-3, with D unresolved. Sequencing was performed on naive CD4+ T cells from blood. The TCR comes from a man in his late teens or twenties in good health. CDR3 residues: CASSLSSGNTIYF. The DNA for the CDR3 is TGTGCCAGCAGCTTGAGCTCTGGAAACACCATATATTTT. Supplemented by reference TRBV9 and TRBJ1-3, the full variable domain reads DSGVTQTPKHLITATGQRVTLRCSPRSGDLSVYWYQQSLDQGLQFLIQYYNGEERAKGNILERFSAQQFPDLHSELNLSSLELGDSALYFCASSLSSGNTIYFGEGSWLTVV.